The 21 T cell receptor beta chains reported below all come from one sample, sequenced in a study of CD8 T cells in ankylosing spondylitis. Via MiXCR, TCRdb re-called the 5' RACE reads, giving one row per CDR3 protein. The data hold 250,000 or so distinct CDR3 sequences, with around 10% observed a single time. Specimen: blood, either unsorted or a sorted T cell fraction (not recorded which). These receptors originate from a male donor with ankylosing spondylitis or in good health (not recorded which).

This clonotype appeared many times. The CDR3, as DNA: TGCGCCAGCAGCGTCGGTCAGGCCGATCAGCCCCAGCATTTT. This sequence encodes CASSVGQADQPQHF. The J gene is TRBJ1-5, the V gene TRBV5-1; no definite D call. CDR3 size: 14 residues. Germline CDR1 SGHRS, CDR2 YFSETQ. Trimming took 4 bases from V and 5 from J, leaving 13 bases between them.

This clonotype has at least ten counts. The V gene is TRBV25-1, the J gene TRBJ2-1; a possible D gene is TRBD2 (6 bases). CDR3 length: 16 residues. Germline V gene sequence: CDR1 MGHDK, CDR2 SYGVNS. The germline V and J ends were trimmed by 3 bases and 5 bases, with 17 bases remaining between them. CDR3 protein: CASSDSTLAVNNEQFF. The CDR3 DNA sequence: TGTGCCAGCAGTGATTCAACCTTAGCGGTGAACAATGAGCAGTTCTTC.

The chain recombines TRBV7-3 with TRBJ1-2; possible D gene TRBD1, 6 bases. The V end was cut by 1 base, the J end by 4 bases, with 10 bases between. The CDR3 consists of 14 residues. Looked up from germline, CDR1 is SGHTA and CDR2 is FQGTGA. CDR3 DNA sequence: TGTGCCAGCAGCTTAAAGGGGGGCAGCTATGGCTACACCTTC. Protein product: CASSLKGGSYGYTF. The variable domain in full, completed from reference TRBV7-3 and TRBJ1-2, reads GAGVSQTPSNKVTEKGKYVELRCDPISGHTALYWYRQSLGQGPEFLIYFQGTGAADDSGLPNDRFFAVRPEGSVSTLKIQRTERGDSAVYLCASSLKGGSYGYTFGSGTRLTVV.

The CDR3 sequence: CASSLDRGLYNEQFF. Here the CDR3 DNA reads TGTGCCAGCAGCCTTGACAGGGGACTTTACAATGAGCAGTTCTTC. The V call is TRBV11-3, the J call TRBJ2-1, with 8 bases fitting TRBD1. Germline V gene data show CDR1 as SGHNT and CDR2 as YENEEA. CDR3 length: 15 amino acids. J gave up 4 bases and V 5 bases, and 7 bases lay outside the gene matches.

This clonotype was found many times. The gene calls are TRBV20-1 and TRBJ1-2, with D unclear. CDR1 and CDR2 from the germline V gene are DFQATT and SNEGSKA (reference sequence). This CDR3 has 12 amino acids. V dropped 3 bases and J dropped 4 bases, with 9 bases sitting between them. The CDR3 bases are TGCAGTGCTAGTGTACACCGCTATGGCTACACCTTC. Residues: CSASVHRYGYTF.

This clonotype turned up a few times. This CDR3 is CSVEEGEPPVTHEQFF. The DNA of the CDR3 is TGCAGCGTTGAAGAAGGGGAGCCTCCCGTCACCCATGAGCAGTTCTTC. This chain links TRBV29-1 with TRBJ2-1; the D call may be TRBD1 or TRBD2 (5 bases each). The CDR3 length is 16 residues. In germline, CDR1 is SQVTM, CDR2 ANQGSEA. Trimming removed 0 bases from V and 8 bases from J, with 20 bases in between.

This clonotype was observed at least ten times. This sequence joins TRBV24-1 and TRBJ2-1, with 7 bases matching TRBD1. The CDR3 sequence is 13 residues long. Germline CDR1 and CDR2: KGHDR and SFDVKD. Trimming cost V 4 bases and J 10 bases; bases outside gene matches: 6. DNA of the CDR3: TGTGCCACCAGTGACCCTAGCAGGGGGGAGCAGTTCTTC. This gives the protein CATSDPSRGEQFF.

This clonotype was counted at least ten times. The chain is built from TRBV12-3 or TRBV12-4 and TRBJ2-1; D gene uncertain. The CDR3 length is 11 residues. V lost 4 bases, J lost 13 bases, and 11 bases lay in between. The CDR3 DNA reads as TGTGCCAGCAGTTCCCTGCCCCGTCAGTTCTTC. The encoded protein is CASSSLPRQFF.

Many counts were recorded for this clonotype. The gene calls are TRBV5-1 and TRBJ1-5, with no clear D. The CDR3 has 13 residues. The germline V gene has CDR1 SGHRS and CDR2 YFSETQ. V lost 4 bases and J lost 2, with 7 bases in between. Here the CDR3 DNA reads TGCGCCAGCAGCCCCGAAGGCAATCAGCCCCAGCATTTT. It yields the protein CASSPEGNQPQHF.

This clonotype was recorded at least ten times. This chain joins TRBV7-8 and TRBJ2-5; 10 bases map to TRBD2. Germline V gene sequence: CDR1 SGHVS, CDR2 FQNEAQ. Unmatched junction bases numbered 5, after V lost 0 bases and J lost 4 bases. The CDR3 has 16 residues. The chain's CDR3 is CASSLAAGGPVETQYF. The DNA of the CDR3 is TGTGCCAGCAGCTTAGCAGCGGGGGGGCCCGTAGAGACCCAGTACTTC.

The V call is TRBV9, the J call TRBJ2-1, with D perhaps being TRBD1 or TRBD2 (5 bases each). Germline V CDR1 and CDR2: SGDLS, YYNGEE. This CDR3 comprises 15 residues. Trimming left V 8 bases short and J 1 base short, with 16 bases between. CDR3 residues: CASASSWGSYNEQFF. CDR3 bases: TGTGCCAGTGCCTCCTCTTGGGGGTCCTACAATGAGCAGTTCTTC. Drawing the rest from reference TRBV9 and TRBJ2-1, the complete variable domain is DSGVTQTPKHLITATGQRVTLRCSPRSGDLSVYWYQQSLDQGLQFLIQYYNGEERAKGNILERFSAQQFPDLHSELNLSSLELGDSALYFCASASSWGSYNEQFFGPGTRLTVL.

This clonotype occurred many times. CDR3 residues: CASSLEDLETQYF. The CDR3 nucleotides read TGCGCCAGCAGCTTGGAAGACTTAGAGACCCAGTACTTC. The chain recombines TRBV5-1 with TRBJ2-5; D is undetermined. The germline CDR1 and CDR2 sequences are SGHRS and YFSETQ. The CDR3 has 13 residues. Trimming took off 0 bases at V and 4 bases at J, with 7 bases between the two ends.

This clonotype was observed many times. The chain carries TRBV5-1 and TRBJ2-1, with no clear D. Germline CDR1 SGHRS, CDR2 YFSETQ. There are 12 residues in the CDR3. Trimming pared 1 base from V and 9 bases from J, leaving 8 bases between. The CDR3 is CASSLLDGEQFF. CDR3 sequence (DNA): TGCGCCAGCAGCTTGTTGGACGGTGAGCAGTTCTTC.

The table lists this clonotype with many counts. The chain carries TRBV24-1 and TRBJ2-1, with 8 bases identical to TRBD2. Germline values: CDR1 KGHDR, CDR2 SFDVKD. The CDR3 covers 14 residues. J gave up 9 bases and V 4 bases, and 7 bases lay outside the gene matches. The CDR3 is CATSEVGLAVEQFF. The CDR3 region has the DNA TGTGCCACCAGTGAAGTTGGACTAGCCGTTGAGCAGTTCTTC.

For this clonotype: This may be a read error, as it is one base from a much larger clone. The chain combines TRBV25-1 with TRBJ2-3, with TRBD2 as a possible D gene (5 bases). The germline CDR1 and CDR2 sequences are MGHDK and SYGVNS. The CDR3 sequence is 17 residues long. The CDR3 nucleotides read TGTGTCAGCAGTGTGAATAGCGTAGTGAGGGGCACAGATACGCAGTATTTT. It is translated as CVSSVNSVVRGTDTQYF.

This clonotype was seen many times. This rearrangement joins TRBV5-1 to TRBJ2-5; D perhaps matches TRBD2 (6 bases). The germline gives CDR1 SGHRS, CDR2 YFSETQ. V gave up 4 bases and J gave up 2 bases, with 9 bases separating them. The CDR3 contains 13 residues. The CDR3 loop reads CASSVGGQETQYF. In DNA, the CDR3 is TGCGCCAGCAGCGTGGGGGGTCAAGAGACCCAGTACTTC.

Many counts were recorded for this clonotype. V is TRBV6-1 and J is TRBJ2-7, with D perhaps given as TRBD1 or TRBD2 (5 bases each). The germline V gene encodes CDR1 MNHNS and CDR2 SASEGT. V was shortened by 6 bases and J by 3 bases, with 12 bases between the two germline ends. The CDR3 spans 13 residues. The CDR3 nucleotides read TGTGCCAGCAGCCCAGGGACGGACTACGAGCAGTACTTC. Residues: CASSPGTDYEQYF.

The gene calls are TRBV20-1 and TRBJ1-1, with D unclear. The CDR3 length is 13 residues. Germline CDR1 reads DFQATT; CDR2 reads SNEGSKA (reference sequence). V lost 4 bases to trimming and J lost 1 base, with 10 bases between them. The CDR3 spells CSATTETNTEAFF. Here the CDR3 DNA reads TGCAGTGCTACTACCGAGACGAACACTGAAGCTTTCTTT.

This clonotype was picked up many times. One end of the junction fails to match germline, which may point to a read error. The chain is built from TRBV6-1 and TRBJ1-6; tentative D call: TRBD1 (6 bases). The CDR3 totals 16 residues. Germline CDR1 reads MNHNS; CDR2 reads SASEGT. The CDR3 loop is CASREEGGVGSSPLHF. The CDR3 DNA reads as TGTGCCAGCAGGGAAGAGGGGGGAGTAGGGTCTTCACCCCTCCACTTT.

V and J are TRBV5-6 and TRBJ2-7, with D possibly TRBD2 on 5 matching bases. Germline CDR1 reads SGHDT; CDR2 reads YYEEEE. V was trimmed by 1 base and J by 3 bases, leaving 14 bases between them. The CDR3 is made up of 15 amino acids. The CDR3: CASSLFSTGNYEQYF. The CDR3 coding sequence is TGTGCCAGCAGCTTGTTTTCCACGGGGAACTACGAGCAGTACTTC.

There are many counts of this clonotype. The CDR3 bases are TGTGCCAGTACCCCGCAGATGAACACTGAAGCTTTCTTT. Translated, it gives CASTPQMNTEAFF. The rearrangement uses TRBV19 and TRBJ1-1; D remains ambiguous. The CDR3 is made up of 13 amino acids. Germline V gene lookup returns CDR1 LNHDA and CDR2 SQIVND (reference sequence). Trimming stripped 7 bases from V and 0 bases from J, with 9 bases between.